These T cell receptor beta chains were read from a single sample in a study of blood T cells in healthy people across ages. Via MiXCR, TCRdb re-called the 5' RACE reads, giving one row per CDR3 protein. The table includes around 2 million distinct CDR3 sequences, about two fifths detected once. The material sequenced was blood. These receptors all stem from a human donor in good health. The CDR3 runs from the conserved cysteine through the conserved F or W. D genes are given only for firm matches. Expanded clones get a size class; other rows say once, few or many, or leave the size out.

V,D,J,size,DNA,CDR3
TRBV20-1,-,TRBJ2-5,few,TGCAGTGCTAGGAGGTGGGGACACCAAGAGACCCAGTACTTC,CSARRWGHQETQYF
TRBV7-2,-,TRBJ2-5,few,TGTGCCAGCAGTCCGGGACGGAGCTTGCAAGAGACCCAGTACTTC,CASSPGRSLQETQYF
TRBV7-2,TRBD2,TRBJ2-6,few,TGTGCCAGCAGCTCCCTCAGCGGGGGATCTGGGGCCAACGTCCTGACTTTC,CASSSLSGGSGANVLTF
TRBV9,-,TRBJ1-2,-,TGTGCCAGCAGCGTAGCTATAGGGGTTGGGAGCTACACCTTC,CASSVAIGVGSYTF
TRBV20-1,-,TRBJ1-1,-,TGCAGTACATCCGAACCGTTGACAGAGGAAGCTTTCTTT,CSTSEPLTEEAFF
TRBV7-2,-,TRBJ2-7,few,TGTGCCAGCAGCTTGTGGAACATGCCCTACGAGCAGTACTTC,CASSLWNMPYEQYF
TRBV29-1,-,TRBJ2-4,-,TGCAGCGTTGACTCGGGGGCCAAAAACATTCAGTACTTC,CSVDSGAKNIQYF
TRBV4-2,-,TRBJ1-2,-,TGTGCCAGCAGCCGGGGAGAGACAGACCCAGATCTGGCGGGAGGCTACACCTTC,CASSRGETDPDLAGGYTF
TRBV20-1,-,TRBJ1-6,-,TGCAGTGCTAGATATCCCCCGGGGTTTAATTCACCCCTCCACTTT,CSARYPPGFNSPLHF
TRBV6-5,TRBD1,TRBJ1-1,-,TGTGCCAGCAGTTACTCAGCAGGGGGCTTAACTGAAGCTTTCTTT,CASSYSAGGLTEAFF
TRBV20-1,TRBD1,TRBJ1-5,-,TGCAGTGCTAGGACGACAGGGTCTCAGCCCCAGCATTTT,CSARTTGSQPQHF
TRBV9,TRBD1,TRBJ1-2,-,TGTGCCAGCAGCGTAGATGAAGGGGGCTACTATGGCTACACCTTC,CASSVDEGGYYGYTF
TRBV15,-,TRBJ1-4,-,TGTGCCACCAGCAGAGATTTTTACAGAAGTAATGAAAAACTGTTTTTT,CATSRDFYRSNEKLFF
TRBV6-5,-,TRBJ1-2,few,TGTGCCAGCAGTTACTCCGCCATCAGGGATGGAGGTGGCTACACCTTC,CASSYSAIRDGGGYTF
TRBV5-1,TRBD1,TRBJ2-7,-,TGCGCCAGCAGCCCCGACAGGGCTTACTCCTACGAGCAGTACTTC,CASSPDRAYSYEQYF
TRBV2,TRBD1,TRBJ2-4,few,TGTGCCAGCAGGTACAGGGGTGAGGCTTACATTCAGTACTTC,CASRYRGEAYIQYF
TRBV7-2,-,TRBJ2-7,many,TGTGCCAGCAGCTCGACTCCCTACGAGCAGTACTTC,CASSSTPYEQYF
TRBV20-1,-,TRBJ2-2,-,TGCAGTGCTAGAAATCCGGGGCAGGGCACCGGGGAGCTGTTTTTT,CSARNPGQGTGELFF
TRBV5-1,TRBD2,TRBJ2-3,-,TGCGCCAGCAGCTTCGGGGGGAGATCAGATACGCAGTATTTT,CASSFGGRSDTQYF
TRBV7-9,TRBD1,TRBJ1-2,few,TGTGCCAGCAGCACCTCCGAGGGACAGAACTATGGCTACACCTTC,CASSTSEGQNYGYTF
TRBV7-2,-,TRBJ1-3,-,TGTGCCAGCAGCTTTGTAGATCCGGGGGGAAACACCATATATTTT,CASSFVDPGGNTIYF
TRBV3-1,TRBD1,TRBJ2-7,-,TGTGCCAGCAGCCAGGAGGACAGGGGAGGTCGGCAGTACTTC,CASSQEDRGGRQYF
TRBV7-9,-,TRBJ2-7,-,TGTGCCAGCAGCTTAAGGAGGGGGGGATCCTACGAGCAGTACTTC,CASSLRRGGSYEQYF
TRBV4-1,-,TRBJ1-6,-,TGCGCCAGCAGCCAAGGAACCCACCCGGCGCCCCTCCACTTT,CASSQGTHPAPLHF
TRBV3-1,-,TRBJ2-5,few,TGTGCCAGCAGCCGCCGAATACCCGGGAAGGAGACCCAGTACTTC,CASSRRIPGKETQYF
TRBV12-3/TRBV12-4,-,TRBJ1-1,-,TGTGCCAGCAGGGGGCCGGACAGTGGTGAAGCTTTCTTT,CASRGPDSGEAFF
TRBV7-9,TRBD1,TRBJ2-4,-,TGTGCCAGCAGCTCGGACAGGGACATTCAGTACTTC,CASSSDRDIQYF
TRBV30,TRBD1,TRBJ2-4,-,TGTGCCTCGACAGGGGCTTTCGCGCTAGCCAAAAACATTCAGTACTTC,CASTGAFALAKNIQYF
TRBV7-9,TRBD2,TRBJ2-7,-,TGTGCCAGCAGCCCCCGGCTTAGCGGGGGGAGTCTGTACTTC,CASSPRLSGGSLYF
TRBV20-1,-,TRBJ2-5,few,TGCAGTGCTAGAGATACGGTGGAGACCCAGTACTTC,CSARDTVETQYF
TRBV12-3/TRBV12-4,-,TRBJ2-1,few,TGTGCCAGCATCCCGATTGCAGGGGCCTACAATGAGCAGTTCTTC,CASIPIAGAYNEQFF
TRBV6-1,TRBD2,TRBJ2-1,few,TGTGCCAGCAGCCAAGGGGCTAGCGGGGGGGCAATCGCCTACAATGAGCAGTTCTTC,CASSQGASGGAIAYNEQFF
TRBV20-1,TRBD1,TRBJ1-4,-,TGCAGTGCTCCAGACAGGGGGAATAATGAAAAACTGTTTTTT,CSAPDRGNNEKLFF
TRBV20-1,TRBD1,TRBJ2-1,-,TGCAGTGCTCACTGGACAGGGATGACGAATGAGCAGTTCTTC,CSAHWTGMTNEQFF
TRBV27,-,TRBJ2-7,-,TGTGCCAGCAGACCTCGTAAGGCAGTCTTTGGGTACGAGCAGTACTTC,CASRPRKAVFGYEQYF
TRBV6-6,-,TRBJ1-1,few,TGTGCCAGCAGTTACTCGCAGGGTTGGGTTGAAGCTTTCTTT,CASSYSQGWVEAFF
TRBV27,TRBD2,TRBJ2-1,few,TGTGCCAGCAGTTTTGGAGCGGGGGGGTTCTACAATGAGCAGTTCTTC,CASSFGAGGFYNEQFF
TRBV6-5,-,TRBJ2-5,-,TGTGCCAGCAGTTATTCGGGGGGCTTAGAGACCCAGTACTTC,CASSYSGGLETQYF
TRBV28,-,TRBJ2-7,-,TGTGCCTCAAACCCCCGGTCCTCCTACGAGCAGTACTTC,CASNPRSSYEQYF
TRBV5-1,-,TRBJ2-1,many,TGCGCCAGCAGCTTGAAGGGAATCCATGATGAGCAGTTCTTC,CASSLKGIHDEQFF
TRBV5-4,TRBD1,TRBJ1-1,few,TGTGCCAGCAGCCCGGGACAGCAGAACACTGAAGCTTTCTTT,CASSPGQQNTEAFF
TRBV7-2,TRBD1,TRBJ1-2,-,TGTGCCGCTCCCTCCCGCCAGGGGGCAGGCTATGGCTACACCTTC,CAAPSRQGAGYGYTF
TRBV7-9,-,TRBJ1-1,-,TGTGCCAGCAGCTTAGTAAACAGCTTTGAAGCTTTCTTT,CASSLVNSFEAFF
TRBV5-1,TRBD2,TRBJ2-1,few,TGCGCCAGCAGCTTGGAAGGTAGCGGGGTTTACAATGAGCAGTTCTTC,CASSLEGSGVYNEQFF
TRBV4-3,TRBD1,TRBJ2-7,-,TGCGCCAGCAGCCAAGGACCGGGACAGGGGAGGCACGAGCAGTACTTC,CASSQGPGQGRHEQYF
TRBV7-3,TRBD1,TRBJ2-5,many,TGTGCCAGCAGCTCCCTGCGAGCAGGGGGTAGAGAAGAGACCCAGTACTTC,CASSSLRAGGREETQYF
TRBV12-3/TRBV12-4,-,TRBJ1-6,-,TGTGCCAGCAGCCGGTCCATAGGCTCCTATAATTCACCCCTCCACTTT,CASSRSIGSYNSPLHF
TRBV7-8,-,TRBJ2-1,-,TGTGCCAGCAGCTTAGGACTACGGCAGTTCTTC,CASSLGLRQFF
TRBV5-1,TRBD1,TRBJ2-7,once,TGCGCCAGCAGCTTGACCACAGGGGGAGGCGAGCAGTACTTC,CASSLTTGGGEQYF
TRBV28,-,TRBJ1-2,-,TGTGCCAGCAGTGCTCCGGGGCTCACCGGGGGCTACACCTTC,CASSAPGLTGGYTF
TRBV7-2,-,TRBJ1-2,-,TGTGCCAGCAGATTGACCCTAGCCAACTATGGCTACACCTTC,CASRLTLANYGYTF
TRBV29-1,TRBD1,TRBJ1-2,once,TGCAGCGCCGACAGGGGATTCTATGGCTACACCTTC,CSADRGFYGYTF
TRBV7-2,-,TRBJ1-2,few,TGTGCCAGCAGCTTAGGCGGGACAAATAATGGCTACACCTTC,CASSLGGTNNGYTF
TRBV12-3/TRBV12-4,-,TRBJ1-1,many,TGTGCCAGCAGGGGGATGAACACTGAAGCTTTCTTT,CASRGMNTEAFF
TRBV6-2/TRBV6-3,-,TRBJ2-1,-,TGTGCCAGCAGTCTAGGAGGGTTTAAAGATGAGCAGTTCTTC,CASSLGGFKDEQFF
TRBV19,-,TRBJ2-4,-,TGTGCCAGTAAATCAGGCAAAAACATTCAGTACTTC,CASKSGKNIQYF
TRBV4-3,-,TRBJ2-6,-,TGCGCCACCGCGCCGGGACGGAGCTCTGGGGCCAACGTCCTGACTTTC,CATAPGRSSGANVLTF